This TCR beta chain was captured by sequencing in a study of T cell responses to AZD1222 COVID-19 vaccine. Overall study results and limits: No repertoire was sampled before or during the peak T cell response, only after it. Elevations in Spike-specific TCR breadth and depth followed administration of two AZD1222 doses. Baseline serostatus was positive in only six AZD1222 recipients. Per reports, nearly half of all spike-specific TCRs target regions that are unmutated in variants.

The repertoire was sequenced with immunoSEQ multiplex PCR; TCRdb's copy has only in-frame clones and lacks some. The sample has 150,000 to 200,000 clones, over 80% seen once; the top ten hold 2.5% to 3%. Germline V gene sequence: CDR1 MDHEN, CDR2 SYDVKM. The CDR3 runs 15 residues. V was clipped by 6 bases and J by 5 bases, with 19 bases between them. This clone was recorded once. The antigen remains undetermined. Specimen: peripheral blood, collected on day 0 of MenACWY control vaccination. The genes are TRBV28 and TRBJ1-2; D might be TRBD1 (5 bases). The TCR comes from an adult in good health. CDR3 sequence (DNA): TGTGCCAGCAGACTACTGACCGGGACGCATTATGGCTACACCTTC. Amino acid sequence: CASRLLTGTHYGYTF.